The 12 T cell receptor beta chains listed next were all sequenced from one sample in a study of shared clonotypes between healthy human individuals. Generated by immunoSEQ multiplex PCR, the TCRdb table keeps only in-frame clones and is missing some. The data contain nearly 1,000,000 clones, 76% of them singletons. The sequenced sample was memory CD4+ T cells sorted from blood. Noted subset: CD45RA-negative fraction. These receptors originate from a man aged 18 to 29 in good health.

Details on this clone: Other DNA sequences in this sample translate to the same CDR3. The chain joins TRBV7-2 to TRBJ1-2, with D uncertain. CDR3 length: 13 residues. Per germline, CDR1 SGHTA and CDR2 FQGNSA. Deletions cut 1 base from V and 2 bases from J, with 5 bases between. DNA of the CDR3: TGTGCCAGCAGCTTAGGCAACAACTATGGCTACACCTTC. This gives the protein CASSLGNNYGYTF.

The chain employs TRBV28 and TRBJ2-7, with D maybe TRBD1 (5 bases). V shed 5 bases and J shed 5 bases, with 16 bases lying between them. The CDR3 is 14 amino acids. Germline CDR1 reads MDHEN; CDR2 reads SYDVKM. Written as DNA, the CDR3 is TGTGCCAGCAGTCCACAGAAGGGGATCGACGAGCAGTACTTC. This sequence encodes CASSPQKGIDEQYF.

The V and J genes are TRBV25-1 and TRBJ1-2, with 10 bases lining up with TRBD1. The ends lost 6 bases at V and 2 bases at J; junction bases unmatched: 3. CDR1 is MGHDK and CDR2 is SYGVNS in the germline V gene. The CDR3 length is 14 residues. The CDR3 sequence: CASSDRGRNYGYTF. The CDR3 nucleotides read TGTGCCAGCAGCGACAGGGGGCGCAACTATGGCTACACCTTC.

V is TRBV7-3 and J is TRBJ2-5, with 7 bases identical to TRBD1. This CDR3 is built from 15 residues. Germline CDR1 is SGHTA and CDR2 is FQGTGA. After removal of 3 bases from V and 4 bases from J, the junction contained 8 bases not matched to a gene. CDR3 in amino acids: CASSLGQKPPETQYF. The CDR3 DNA is TGTGCCAGCAGCTTGGGACAGAAGCCACCAGAGACCCAGTACTTC.

J is TRBJ1-6 and V is TRBV11-2, with D perhaps matching TRBD1 (6 bases). V lost 6 bases and J lost 7, with 10 bases in between. The CDR3 sequence is 13 residues long. Germline assignment: CDR1 SGHAT and CDR2 FQNNGV. The CDR3 DNA reads as TGTGCCAGCAGACCACAGGGAAATTCACCCCTCCACTTT. Translating it yields CASRPQGNSPLHF.

The chain carries TRBV5-1 and TRBJ2-5, with TRBD2 matching over 9 bases. The V segment lost 7 bases and the J segment 2 bases; nucleotides outside the gene matches: 15. The V gene's germline CDR1 is SGHRS and CDR2 YFSETQ. The CDR3 is 17 residues long. CDR3 in amino acids: CASHLGLAGSSQETQYF. CDR3 nucleotides: TGCGCCAGCCACCTGGGGCTAGCGGGGTCCTCTCAAGAGACCCAGTACTTC.

The chain has TRBV6-1 and TRBJ2-3, with 7 bases fitting TRBD1. Unmatched junction bases numbered 4, after V lost 4 bases and J lost 0 bases. The CDR3 is 15 amino acids. The germline CDR1 and CDR2 sequences are MNHNS and SASEGT. DNA of the CDR3: TGTGCCAGCAGTGGGAGGACAGGTAGCACAGATACGCAGTATTTT. This gives the protein CASSGRTGSTDTQYF.

The chain uses TRBV6-5 and TRBJ1-1, with TRBD1 identical over 9 bases. The trim removed 8 bases at V and 2 bases at J, leaving 9 bases unmatched. CDR1 and CDR2 from the germline V gene are MNHEY and SVGAGI. CDR3 length equals 15 residues. The CDR3, as DNA: TGTGCCAGCTTTATTCGGACAGGGGTTAACACTGAAGCTTTCTTT. Its protein product is CASFIRTGVNTEAFF.

This chain links TRBV6-6 with TRBJ1-4; D call uncertain. Germline V gene sequence: CDR1 MNHNY, CDR2 SVGAGI (reference sequence). Trimming took off 6 bases at V and 0 bases at J, with 5 bases between the two ends. There are 13 residues in the CDR3. The CDR3 DNA reads TGTGCCAGCAGGCTAACAACTAATGAAAAACTGTTTTTT. Its translation: CASRLTTNEKLFF.

The chain uses TRBV27 and TRBJ1-6; D gene unclear. The V gene's germline CDR1 is MNHEY and CDR2 SMNVEV (reference sequence). The CDR3 is 12 amino acids. V was clipped by 8 bases and J by 5 bases, with 7 bases between them. For the CDR3, the DNA is TGTGCCAGCGGGCAGAATAATTCACCCCTCCACTTT. Protein product: CASGQNNSPLHF.

The chain couples TRBV4-1 to TRBJ1-1; tentative D call: TRBD1 (5 bases). Trimming cost V 0 bases and J 2 bases, with 7 bases left between them. The CDR3 extends over 14 amino acids. Germline V gene sequence: CDR1 MGHRA, CDR2 YSYEKL. DNA of the CDR3: TGCGCCAGCAGCCAAGAGGGGCAAAACACTGAAGCTTTCTTT. This encodes CASSQEGQNTEAFF.

This clone was counted only a few times. V and J are TRBV18 and TRBJ1-1; 7 nucleotides agree with TRBD1. Germline trimming cut 4 bases from V and 6 bases from J; bases unmatched to any gene: 14. The CDR3 has 16 amino acids. CDR1 and CDR2 from the germline V gene are KGHSH and LQKENI. The CDR3 loop reads CASSRQGFGGFAEAFF. CDR3 coding DNA: TGTGCCAGCTCACGACAGGGTTTTGGTGGGTTCGCTGAAGCTTTCTTT.